The next 8 T cell receptor beta chains were all read from a single sample in a study of technical replicates of blood from several donors. The method was immunoSEQ multiplex PCR; TCRdb's version includes in-frame clones alone and lacks a portion of them. In the table there are over 65,000 clones, 94% of which are singletons. The sequenced sample consisted of T cells isolated from PBMCs. The source of these receptors is a human donor in good health.

The rearrangement links TRBV5-1 to TRBJ2-7; D gene unclear. Germline CDR1 reads SGHRS; CDR2 reads YFSETQ. The CDR3 covers 13 residues. Between the trimmed V and J ends, which lost 1 base and 0 bases, there was a span of 5 bases. CDR3 in amino acids: CASSLLSSYEQYF. CDR3 nucleotide sequence: TGCGCCAGCAGCTTGTTGAGCTCCTACGAGCAGTACTTC.

The chain links TRBV2 to TRBJ2-7; 9 nucleotides match TRBD2. Germline lookup yields CDR1 SNHLY and CDR2 FYNNEI. The CDR3 has 13 amino acids. Trimming took 8 bases from V and 3 from J; bases not matched to a gene: 5. CDR3 in amino acids: CASVRGGGYEQYF. In nucleotides, the CDR3 is TGTGCCAGCGTGCGGGGGGGCGGCTACGAGCAGTACTTC.

The V gene is TRBV5-1, the J gene TRBJ1-5, with 8 bases fitting TRBD1. The V segment lost 0 bases and the J segment 5 bases; nucleotides outside the gene matches: 10. The CDR3 runs 17 residues. Germline V CDR1 and CDR2: SGHRS, YFSETQ. CDR3 DNA sequence: TGCGCCAGCAGCTTGGCCTTTTCAGGGGGCGCAGATCAGCCCCAGCATTTT. Translated, it gives CASSLAFSGGADQPQHF.

Concerning this clone: Additional DNA sequences in this sample encode the identical CDR3. The rearrangement joins TRBV28 to TRBJ1-5; 10 nucleotides agree with TRBD1. With 3 bases clipped from V and 4 bases from J, the junction kept 0 bases outside the gene matches. The CDR3 has 14 amino acids. CDR1 is MDHEN and CDR2 is SYDVKM in the germline V gene. CDR3 loop: CASSLGQGNQPQHF. CDR3 coding DNA: TGTGCCAGCAGTTTGGGACAGGGGAATCAGCCCCAGCATTTT.

The genes are TRBV28 and TRBJ2-1; TRBD2 matches 15 bases. The CDR3 consists of 17 residues. Germline loops: CDR1 MDHEN, CDR2 SYDVKM. V shed 5 bases, J shed 1 base, and the junction held 3 bases outside the gene matches. The CDR3 region has the DNA TGTGCCAGCAGTCCAGGACTAGCGGGAGGGTCCTACAATGAGCAGTTCTTC. Its protein product is CASSPGLAGGSYNEQFF.

This clone has only one observation. V and J are TRBV5-1 and TRBJ2-2; D possibly corresponds to TRBD2 (6 bases). The V and J ends lost 0 bases and 0 bases respectively, with 18 bases between them. Looked up from germline, CDR1 is SGHRS and CDR2 is YFSETQ. The CDR3 runs to 19 residues. CDR3: CASSLVMGYGTSNTGELFF. Here the CDR3 DNA reads TGCGCCAGCAGCTTGGTGATGGGGTATGGGACTTCGAACACCGGGGAGCTGTTTTTT.

The chain couples TRBV6-5 to TRBJ2-3; D is unclear. V was clipped by 6 bases and J by 0 bases, with 13 bases between them. The germline CDR1 and CDR2 sequences are MNHEY and SVGAGI. This CDR3 region has 15 residues. Here the CDR3 reads CASRQYRTSTDTQYF. The CDR3 bases are TGTGCCAGCAGGCAATACAGAACTAGCACAGATACGCAGTATTTT.

This chain uses TRBV29-1 with TRBJ2-1, with D possibly being TRBD1 (5 bases). CDR1 and CDR2 (germline): SQVTM, ANQGSEA. V lost 5 bases, J lost 5 bases, and 13 bases lay in between. The CDR3 consists of 13 residues. CDR3 DNA sequence: TGCAGCGTTAGCCAGGGAAATAACAATGAGCAGTTCTTC. It yields the protein CSVSQGNNNEQFF.